A selection of T cell receptor beta chains follows, all from one sample in a study of shared clonotypes between healthy human individuals. The table came from immunoSEQ multiplex PCR; TCRdb's copy has only in-frame clones and leaves some out. The sample holds around 500,000 clones, less than 80% seen once. What was sequenced was PBMCs. The receptors stem from a woman in her forties in good health. Some clones in this sample may be carry-over from other donors' samples. CDR3s include the opening cysteine and the closing phenylalanine or tryptophan. D genes are given only for firm matches. Size is stated for part of the rows, as once, few or many counts, or as a class when the clone is expanded.

V	D	length	size	J	CDR3	DNA
TRBV6-5	TRBD1	15	-	TRBJ1-4	CASSYQTGVGEKLFF	TGTGCCAGCAGTTACCAGACAGGGGTTGGTGAAAAACTGTTTTTT
TRBV29-1	-	12	-	TRBJ2-1	CSGGAVYNEQFF	TGCAGCGGGGGGGCCGTCTACAATGAGCAGTTCTTC
TRBV7-9	-	13	-	TRBJ1-2	CASNPTGAYGYTF	TGTGCCAGCAACCCTACCGGGGCCTATGGCTACACCTTC
TRBV27	-	10	few	TRBJ1-1	CASYNTEAFF	TGTGCCAGCTACAACACTGAAGCTTTCTTT
TRBV10-1	TRBD1	16	-	TRBJ1-3	CASSWGQGATGNTIYF	TGCGCCAGCAGCTGGGGACAGGGGGCGACAGGAAACACCATATATTTT
TRBV7-2	-	13	-	TRBJ2-3	CASSLFSADTQYF	TGTGCCAGCAGCTTATTTTCTGCAGATACGCAGTATTTT
TRBV5-1	TRBD2	15	-	TRBJ2-7	CASSLGLAKIYEQYF	TGCGCCAGCAGCTTGGGACTAGCTAAGATCTACGAGCAGTACTTC
TRBV11-2	-	15	few	TRBJ2-2	CASSFARTDTGELFF	TGTGCCAGCAGCTTCGCCCGGACAGACACCGGGGAGCTGTTTTTT
TRBV19	-	14	-	TRBJ2-2	CASSPGLNTGELFF	TGTGCCAGTTCCCCGGGACTGAACACCGGGGAGCTGTTTTTT
TRBV28	-	15	-	TRBJ2-1	CASSSAKRGRDEQFF	TGTGCCAGCAGTTCGGCCAAGCGCGGGCGCGATGAGCAGTTCTTC
TRBV6-1	-	13	-	TRBJ1-1	CASSMGNIAEAFF	TGTGCCAGCAGTATGGGAAACATCGCTGAAGCTTTCTTT
TRBV5-1	-	13	-	TRBJ1-2	CASSNGGSDGYTF	TGCGCCAGCAGCAACGGGGGAAGCGATGGCTACACCTTC
TRBV19	TRBD2	14	-	TRBJ2-1	CASSTPGLVNEQFF	TGTGCCAGTAGTACACCGGGACTAGTCAATGAGCAGTTCTTC
TRBV11-3	-	15	-	TRBJ2-1	CASSLGRGINNEQFF	TGTGCCAGCAGCTTAGGTAGGGGGATCAACAATGAGCAGTTCTTC
TRBV28	TRBD1	13	many	TRBJ1-1	CASSWTGYTEAFF	TGTGCCAGCAGTTGGACAGGGTATACTGAAGCTTTCTTT
TRBV30	TRBD1	13	-	TRBJ2-7	CAWGDRVFDEQYF	TGTGCCTGGGGAGACAGGGTATTCGACGAGCAGTACTTC
TRBV11-2	-	12	-	TRBJ2-7	CASGQERYEQYF	TGTGCCAGCGGCCAGGAGCGATACGAGCAGTACTTC
TRBV7-9	TRBD1	13	-	TRBJ2-2	CASGPQGAGELFF	TGTGCCAGCGGCCCCCAGGGGGCCGGGGAGCTGTTTTTT
TRBV28	-	13	-	TRBJ2-7	CASSLGRTYEQYF	TGTGCCAGCAGTTTAGGAAGAACCTACGAGCAGTACTTC
TRBV27	-	14	-	TRBJ2-2	CASRWGRNTGELFF	TGTGCCAGCAGGTGGGGGCGGAACACCGGGGAGCTGTTTTTT
TRBV29-1	TRBD1	12	-	TRBJ2-1	CSVDRQGDEQFF	TGCAGCGTGGACAGACAGGGAGATGAGCAGTTCTTC
TRBV4-1	-	16	-	TRBJ2-3	CASRWSPLARADTQYF	TGCGCCAGCAGGTGGTCCCCACTAGCCCGGGCAGATACGCAGTATTTT
TRBV20-1	-	11	-	TRBJ2-7	CSVRGAYEQYF	TGCAGTGTGCGGGGAGCCTACGAGCAGTACTTC
TRBV4-3	TRBD1	18	-	TRBJ2-2	CASSQGRFGQGATGELFF	TGCGCCAGCAGCCAGGGGCGGTTTGGACAGGGCGCCACCGGGGAGCTGTTTTTT
TRBV10-2	-	13	-	TRBJ1-5	CASSDSRNQPQHF	TGCGCCAGCAGCGACAGCCGCAATCAGCCCCAGCATTTT
TRBV11-1	-	13	-	TRBJ1-1	CASSPQGGTEAFF	TGTGCCAGCAGCCCACAGGGAGGCACTGAAGCTTTCTTT
TRBV15	-	16	once	TRBJ2-7	CATSRDLGLRDYEQYF	TGTGCCACCAGCAGAGATCTTGGACTTAGGGACTACGAGCAGTACTTC
TRBV19	TRBD1	16	-	TRBJ1-1	CASRSPDRGDITEAFF	TGTGCCAGTAGATCCCCTGACAGGGGCGATATTACTGAAGCTTTCTTT